These T cell receptor beta chains were read from a single sample in a study of shared clonotypes between healthy human individuals. Clones were sequenced by immunoSEQ multiplex PCR, and TCRdb holds only the in-frame ones, with some missing. This sample has 750,000 to 1,000,000 clones, with approximately 92% found just once. Sequenced input: naive CD8+ T cells sorted from blood. These receptors came from a young man in good health. The CDR3 runs from the conserved cysteine through the conserved F or W. The D gene is left open where the match is weak. Clone size, where shown, is once, few, many, or a class for clones that have expanded.

J	size	length	V	D	CDR3	DNA
TRBJ2-1	once	10	TRBV7-9	NA	CASSYNEQFF	TGTGCCAGCAGTTACAATGAGCAGTTCTTC
TRBJ2-3	NA	14	TRBV5-1	NA	CASSLAVGTDTQYF	TGCGCCAGCAGCTTGGCGGTTGGGACAGATACGCAGTATTTT
TRBJ1-5	NA	13	TRBV4-3	NA	CASSHYFHQPQHF	TGCGCCAGCAGCCATTATTTCCATCAGCCCCAGCATTTT
TRBJ2-1	NA	13	TRBV2	NA	CASSEGRAGEQFF	TGTGCCAGCAGTGAAGGTAGGGCGGGGGAGCAGTTCTTC
TRBJ1-1	NA	17	TRBV7-9	NA	CASSLPLQGGTDTEAFF	TGTGCCAGCAGCTTACCTTTACAGGGAGGTACAGACACTGAAGCTTTCTTT
TRBJ2-1	NA	14	TRBV27	NA	CASSLLGLNNEQFF	TGTGCCAGCAGTTTACTTGGGCTTAACAATGAGCAGTTCTTC
TRBJ2-3	NA	15	TRBV29-1	TRBD2	CSVVPGLAGADTQYF	TGCAGCGTTGTCCCGGGACTAGCGGGAGCTGATACGCAGTATTTT
TRBJ2-1	NA	14	TRBV2	NA	CASKERGAYNEQFF	TGTGCCAGCAAAGAGAGAGGGGCCTACAATGAGCAGTTCTTC
TRBJ1-1	NA	14	TRBV27	NA	CASRPVGGNTEAFF	TGTGCCAGCAGACCGGTGGGGGGAAACACTGAAGCTTTCTTT
TRBJ2-1	NA	14	TRBV27	NA	CASSSSDWNNEQFF	TGTGCCAGCAGTTCCTCCGACTGGAACAATGAGCAGTTCTTC
TRBJ2-1	NA	13	TRBV28	NA	CASSFASLGEQFF	TGTGCCAGCAGTTTCGCTAGCCTTGGCGAGCAGTTCTTC
TRBJ2-7	NA	14	TRBV7-6	NA	CASSPLIGYYEQYF	TGTGCCAGCAGCCCTTTGATAGGATACTACGAGCAGTACTTC
TRBJ2-7	NA	15	TRBV15	TRBD1	CATSRDRSGGWEQYF	TGTGCCACCAGCAGAGATCGCTCAGGGGGATGGGAGCAGTACTTC
TRBJ2-3	NA	18	TRBV28	TRBD2	CASSLNPRLAGGTDTQYF	TGTGCCAGCAGTTTAAACCCTCGACTAGCGGGGGGCACAGATACGCAGTATTTT
TRBJ2-6	NA	17	TRBV27	TRBD2	CASSSAGGTSGANVLTF	TGTGCCAGCAGTTCCGCGGGGGGGACCTCTGGGGCCAACGTCCTGACTTTC
TRBJ2-5	NA	12	TRBV5-1	NA	CASSSPKETQYF	TGCGCCAGCAGCTCCCCTAAGGAGACCCAGTACTTC
TRBJ2-1	NA	14	TRBV27	TRBD2	CASSPTSGYGEQFF	TGTGCCAGCAGCCCTACTAGCGGGTATGGTGAGCAGTTCTTC
TRBJ2-7	NA	14	TRBV6-5	TRBD2	CASSPSGSVYEQYF	TGTGCCAGCAGTCCTAGCGGGAGTGTCTACGAGCAGTACTTC
TRBJ2-1	NA	14	TRBV29-1	TRBD2	CSVRKTSGYNEQFF	TGCAGCGTTAGAAAGACTAGCGGCTACAATGAGCAGTTCTTC
TRBJ2-1	NA	16	TRBV4-3	NA	CASSQDQASSYNEQFF	TGCGCCAGCAGCCAAGACCAGGCAAGCTCCTACAATGAGCAGTTCTTC
TRBJ1-2	NA	14	TRBV6-1	TRBD1	CAILLGQGILGYTF	TGTGCCATCCTCTTGGGACAGGGGATTTTGGGCTACACCTTC
TRBJ1-5	once	18	TRBV12-2	NA	CASRLFIVPGQGLQPQHF	TGTGCAAGTCGCTTATTTATCGTCCCGGGACAGGGATTGCAGCCCCAGCATTTT
TRBJ1-1	NA	14	TRBV5-1	NA	CASSLVWPAFEAFF	TGCGCCAGCAGCTTGGTGTGGCCTGCATTCGAAGCTTTCTTT
TRBJ2-1	NA	19	TRBV6-1	NA	CASSEGRVPLKQPGDEQFF	TGTGCCAGCAGTGAAGGTAGGGTCCCCCTCAAACAACCAGGCGATGAGCAGTTCTTC
TRBJ2-3	NA	14	TRBV7-6	NA	CASSLLGDTDTQYF	TGTGCCAGCAGCTTACTAGGGGACACAGATACGCAGTATTTT
TRBJ2-1	NA	18	TRBV7-6	TRBD1	CASSLGPGDSFGYNEQFF	TGTGCCAGCAGCTTGGGTCCAGGGGACAGTTTCGGGTACAATGAGCAGTTCTTC
TRBJ1-2	NA	14	TRBV29-1	NA	CSVDFDSASYGYTF	TGCAGCGTTGATTTCGACAGCGCGTCCTATGGCTACACCTTC
TRBJ2-7	NA	13	TRBV6-5	NA	CASGPRAGYEQYF	TGTGCCAGCGGTCCCCGGGCGGGCTACGAGCAGTACTTC
TRBJ1-5	NA	13	TRBV27	NA	CASSTSRDQPQHF	TGTGCCAGCAGTACGTCCAGGGACCAGCCCCAGCATTTT
TRBJ2-7	once	13	TRBV27	NA	CASSPRPGYEQYF	TGTGCCAGCAGCCCTCGTCCGGGGTACGAGCAGTACTTC
TRBJ2-1	NA	16	TRBV4-1	NA	CASSPLSDGRDNEQFF	TGCGCCAGCAGCCCGCTGAGTGACGGGAGAGACAATGAGCAGTTCTTC
TRBJ1-2	NA	14	TRBV7-9	NA	CASSFPQTDYGYTF	TGTGCCAGCAGCTTTCCCCAGACTGATTATGGCTACACCTTC
TRBJ2-5	NA	16	TRBV5-1	TRBD1	CASSYHRDRLPETQYF	TGCGCCAGCAGCTATCACCGGGACAGGCTCCCTGAGACCCAGTACTTC
TRBJ2-7	NA	14	TRBV7-2	TRBD1	CASSSRGTGGEQYF	TGTGCCAGCAGCTCGAGGGGTACAGGGGGTGAGCAGTACTTC
TRBJ2-5	NA	19	TRBV11-3	TRBD2	CASSLAGEAGGPYLETQYF	TGTGCCAGCAGCTTAGCTGGTGAAGCGGGAGGGCCCTATCTAGAGACCCAGTACTTC
TRBJ2-3	once	15	TRBV4-3	NA	CASSQVLRGTDTQYF	TGCGCCAGCAGCCAAGTCTTGCGCGGCACAGATACGCAGTATTTT
TRBJ2-7	NA	15	TRBV5-5	TRBD1	CASRLGQGVSYEQYF	TGTGCCAGCAGGCTCGGACAGGGGGTTTCCTACGAGCAGTACTTC
TRBJ2-2	NA	16	TRBV28	NA	CASSFYLLGATGELFF	TGTGCCAGCAGTTTCTACCTCCTGGGAGCCACCGGGGAGCTGTTTTTT
TRBJ1-1	NA	13	TRBV10-1	NA	CASSESLSTEAFF	TGCGCCAGCAGTGAGTCGTTGAGCACTGAAGCTTTCTTT
TRBJ1-1	NA	15	TRBV15	NA	CATSRDVEKNTEAFF	TGTGCCACCAGCAGAGACGTAGAGAAGAACACTGAAGCTTTCTTT
TRBJ1-1	NA	13	TRBV6-6	NA	CASTKTVNTEAFF	TGTGCCAGCACAAAGACAGTGAACACTGAAGCTTTCTTT
TRBJ2-2	NA	13	TRBV6-6	NA	CASSYPSTGELFF	TGTGCCAGCAGTTACCCAAGCACCGGGGAGCTGTTTTTT
TRBJ2-2	once	14	TRBV7-2	NA	CASSLGAGVGELFF	TGTGCCAGCAGCTTAGGGGCAGGGGTCGGGGAGCTGTTTTTT
TRBJ2-3	NA	14	TRBV11-2	TRBD1	CASNSWTGTDTQYF	TGTGCCAGCAACTCCTGGACAGGGACGGATACGCAGTATTTT
TRBJ2-7	NA	14	TRBV6-5	TRBD2	CASGFAGGFYEQYF	TGTGCCAGTGGTTTTGCGGGAGGCTTCTACGAGCAGTACTTC
TRBJ2-2	few	12	TRBV5-1	NA	CASGGNTGELFF	TGCGCCAGCGGGGGGAACACCGGGGAGCTGTTTTTT
TRBJ2-2	NA	16	TRBV4-1	TRBD1	CASSQGTGSSPGELFF	TGCGCCAGCAGCCAGGGGACAGGATCTAGTCCGGGGGAGCTGTTTTTT
TRBJ2-7	NA	14	TRBV5-1	TRBD1	CASYPGQGAYEQYF	TGCGCCAGCTATCCGGGACAGGGGGCCTACGAGCAGTACTTC
TRBJ2-3	once	15	TRBV5-4	TRBD1	CASNVGQGGTDTQYF	TGTGCCAGCAACGTCGGACAGGGGGGGACAGATACGCAGTATTTT
TRBJ1-1	once	15	TRBV9	TRBD1	CASSPPPTGLTEAFF	TGTGCCAGCAGTCCACCTCCGACAGGGTTGACTGAAGCTTTCTTT
TRBJ1-1	NA	14	TRBV21-1	NA	CASVLTPGAHEAFF	TGTGCCAGCGTGCTTACCCCCGGGGCTCATGAAGCTTTCTTT
TRBJ1-1	NA	14	TRBV7-8	TRBD1	CASSFGTGATEAFF	TGTGCCAGCAGCTTCGGGACAGGGGCCACTGAAGCTTTCTTT
TRBJ2-7	NA	15	TRBV7-9	NA	CASSPPRGSSYEQYF	TGTGCCAGCAGCCCTCCACGGGGGAGCTCCTACGAGCAGTACTTC
TRBJ2-7	NA	14	TRBV7-9	TRBD1	CASSTNRGGREQYF	TGTGCCAGCAGCACTAACAGGGGTGGGAGAGAGCAGTACTTC
TRBJ2-1	NA	12	TRBV5-4	NA	CASSIQGGEQFF	TGTGCCAGCAGCATCCAGGGGGGTGAGCAGTTCTTC
TRBJ2-7	NA	16	TRBV19	TRBD1	CASSMTPGQGSYEQYF	TGTGCCAGTAGTATGACCCCGGGACAGGGCTCCTACGAGCAGTACTTC
TRBJ2-3	NA	15	TRBV6-1	NA	CASSQHGPFSDTQYF	TGTGCCAGCAGTCAACACGGACCTTTTTCAGATACGCAGTATTTT
TRBJ2-5	once	16	TRBV6-1	TRBD2	CASSEWLAGGAETQYF	TGTGCCAGCAGTGAATGGCTAGCGGGAGGTGCAGAGACCCAGTACTTC
TRBJ2-7	NA	15	TRBV5-1	TRBD1	CASSLRQGLSYEQYF	TGCGCCAGCAGCTTGAGACAGGGTCTGTCCTACGAGCAGTACTTC